Following are 26 T cell receptor beta chains from one sample sequenced in a study of blood T cell repertoires in COVID-19. Sequencing was performed with immunoSEQ multiplex PCR; in TCRdb, only in-frame clones are kept and a portion is missing. Here the sample spans some 150,000 clones, roughly 79% being singletons. The sequencing input was PBMCs or T cells enriched from blood (not recorded which). The receptors derive from a woman aged 45-65 years who had recovered from COVID-19.

The chain combines TRBV10-3 with TRBJ2-1; D not certain. The CDR3 loop spans 13 amino acids. V was cut by 0 bases and J by 9 bases, with 9 bases left in between. Germline V gene sequence: CDR1 ENHRY, CDR2 SYGVKD. The CDR3 DNA is TGTGCCATCAGTGAGTCGATGGAGAGTGAGCAGTTCTTC. It codes for CAISESMESEQFF.

The chain uses TRBV27 and TRBJ1-2; a possible D gene is TRBD1 (6 bases). CDR3 length: 14 amino acids. Germline V lookup: CDR1 MNHEY, CDR2 SMNVEV (reference sequence). Trimming removed 0 bases from V and 8 bases from J, with 13 bases in between. The CDR3 is CASSLSGTLGGYTF. CDR3 nucleotide sequence: TGTGCCAGCAGTTTATCCGGGACATTGGGAGGCTACACCTTC.

The rearrangement joins TRBV7-6 to TRBJ1-1; possible D gene TRBD1, 5 bases. Germline V gene sequence: CDR1 SGHVS, CDR2 FNYEAQ. V lost 4 bases and J 2 bases, leaving 8 bases between the germline ends. This CDR3 has 13 residues. As DNA, the CDR3 is TGTGCCAGCAGCTGGGGGGAAAACACTGAAGCTTTCTTT. The encoded protein is CASSWGENTEAFF.

This clone appeared once. A much larger clone differs from this one at a single base, so this may be a read error. The same CDR3 is also encoded by other DNA sequences in this sample. The chain links TRBV7-2 to TRBJ2-7, with a tentative D call TRBD2 (5 bases). The CDR3 loop spans 14 amino acids. Germline V gene lookup returns CDR1 SGHTA and CDR2 FQGNSA. V lost 4 bases to trimming and J lost 0 bases, with 10 bases between them. The CDR3 region is CASSSDFSSYEQYF. CDR3 coding DNA: TGTGCCAGCAGCTCGGACTTTAGCTCCTACGAGCAGTACTTC.

This chain links TRBV4-2 with TRBJ2-1, with 7 bases matching TRBD2. In germline, CDR1 is LGHNA, CDR2 YNFKEQ. The CDR3 runs 13 residues. Trimming cost V 1 base and J 13 bases; bases outside gene matches: 7. The CDR3 DNA sequence: TGTGCCAGCAGCCAAGGCGGACTAGGGCTCCAGTTCTTC. Translation: CASSQGGLGLQFF.

The chain is built from TRBV11-2 and TRBJ2-3; TRBD1 agrees at 7 bases. In germline, CDR1 is SGHAT, CDR2 FQNNGV. This CDR3 contains 16 residues. The V segment lost 1 base and the J segment 14 bases; nucleotides outside the gene matches: 18. This chain's CDR3 is CASSLVYGQDSLQVYF. The DNA of the CDR3 is TGTGCCAGCAGCTTAGTGTACGGACAGGATAGCCTCCAGGTGTATTTT.

The chain is built from TRBV5-4 and TRBJ1-1, with D perhaps matching TRBD1 (5 bases). Germline V gene sequence: CDR1 SGHNT, CDR2 YYREEE (reference sequence). This CDR3 has 15 amino acids. The germline V and J ends were trimmed by 1 base and 0 bases, with 10 bases remaining between them. As DNA, the CDR3 is TGTGCCAGCAGCTTGTGGGGACTATTGAACACTGAAGCTTTCTTT. Translation gives CASSLWGLLNTEAFF.

The chain recombines TRBV3-1 (or the pseudogene TRBV3-2) with TRBJ2-1; 10 bases agree with TRBD2. V shed 1 base and J 8 bases; nucleotides not matched to a gene: 5. Germline V gene data show CDR1 as LGHDT and CDR2 as YNNKEL (reference sequence). CDR3 length: 15 amino acids. CDR3 sequence: CASSQASGSYYEQFF. CDR3 nucleotides: TGTGCCAGCAGCCAAGCTAGCGGGAGTTATTATGAGCAGTTCTTC.

CDR3 DNA: TGTGCCAGCAGTGAAACATCCTACGAGCAGTACTTC. Translated: CASSETSYEQYF. V usage is TRBV25-1 and J usage is TRBJ2-7; D uncertain. CDR1 and CDR2 (germline): MGHDK, SYGVNS. This CDR3 is built from 12 residues. Trimming pared 2 bases from V and 1 base from J, leaving 3 bases between.

The chain's CDR3 is CATVGTGGQPQHF. The CDR3 DNA is TGTGCCACCGTGGGGACAGGGGGTCAGCCCCAGCATTTT. V usage is TRBV6-5 and J usage is TRBJ1-5; 11 bases are a match to TRBD1. The CDR3 length is 13 residues. Germline V gives CDR1 MNHEY, CDR2 SVGAGI. Trimming removed 10 bases from V and 6 bases from J; junction bases left unmatched: 5.

The rearrangement links TRBV5-4 to TRBJ2-7, with TRBD1 identical over 8 bases. With 2 bases clipped from V and 2 bases from J, the junction kept 6 bases outside the gene matches. In germline, CDR1 is SGHNT, CDR2 YYREEE (reference sequence). CDR3 length: 15 residues. The CDR3 nucleotides read TGTGCCAGCAGCTTACCCGGGACAGGCACCTACGAGCAGTACTTC. It codes for CASSLPGTGTYEQYF.

A few counts support this clone. The CDR3 DNA sequence: TGTGCCAGCAGCCCACCGGCAGGGAGGGGAGGCAATGAGCAGTTCTTC. This sequence encodes CASSPPAGRGGNEQFF. The chain is built from TRBV9 and TRBJ2-1, with TRBD2 identical over 7 bases. V lost 4 bases, J lost 6 bases, and 13 bases stayed unmatched. Looked up from germline, CDR1 is SGDLS and CDR2 is YYNGEE. The CDR3 runs to 16 residues.

The chain employs TRBV24-1 and TRBJ2-6, with 9 bases fitting TRBD1. Germline CDR1 is KGHDR and CDR2 is SFDVKD. There are 19 residues in the CDR3. J gave up 0 bases and V 5 bases, and 10 bases lay outside the gene matches. The CDR3 protein is CATSAVGGQGFSGANVLTF. CDR3 sequence (DNA): TGTGCCACCAGTGCCGTGGGGGGACAGGGATTCTCTGGGGCCAACGTCCTGACTTTC.

This clone has only one observation. At one of its ends the junction is not consistent with the germline gene, which may arise from a read error. This sequence joins TRBV12-3 or TRBV12-4 and TRBJ1-2; D is ambiguous. The CDR3 is 13 residues long. This chain's CDR3 is CASSPVSNYGYIF. In DNA, the CDR3 is TGTGCCAGCAGCCCCGTTAGTAACTATGGCTACATCTTC.

This clone has a single count. The chain carries TRBV7-8 and TRBJ1-2; tentative D call: TRBD1 (6 bases). Germline V gene lookup returns CDR1 SGHVS and CDR2 FQNEAQ. V was pared by 2 bases and J by 2 bases, with 15 bases between. The CDR3 is made up of 16 amino acids. The CDR3 protein is CASSLRGGMLNYGYTF. The CDR3, as DNA: TGTGCCAGCAGCTTAAGGGGGGGCATGTTGAACTATGGCTACACCTTC.

The rearrangement joins TRBV3-1 (or the pseudogene TRBV3-2) to TRBJ2-1; weak D call: TRBD1 (5 bases). Trimming stripped 5 bases from V and 9 bases from J, with 20 bases between. The CDR3 is 15 residues long. Germline V gene data show CDR1 as LGHDT and CDR2 as YNNKEL (reference sequence). The CDR3 spells CASSGSNRGGPEQFF. The CDR3 nucleotides read TGTGCCAGCAGCGGGTCCAATAGGGGTGGGCCTGAGCAGTTCTTC.

V gene TRBV9 combines with J gene TRBJ1-2; D possibly corresponds to TRBD1 (6 bases). The germline gives CDR1 SGDLS, CDR2 YYNGEE. This CDR3 has 12 amino acids. V lost 9 bases, J lost 2 bases, and 11 bases lay in between. CDR3 sequence (DNA): TGTGCCACCTACAGGGCAAACTATGGCTACACCTTC. This translates into CATYRANYGYTF.

The genes are TRBV7-2 and TRBJ1-5; TRBD1 is a possible D gene (5 bases). The CDR3 consists of 16 residues. Trimming cost V 1 base and J 0 bases, with 10 bases left between them. Germline assignment: CDR1 SGHTA and CDR2 FQGNSA. The CDR3 region is CASSLGQGYSNQPQHF. CDR3 nucleotide sequence: TGTGCCAGCAGCTTAGGGCAGGGATATAGCAATCAGCCCCAGCATTTT.

The V call is TRBV23-1, the J call TRBJ2-5; maybe TRBD1 (5 bases). TRBV23-1 is an ORF for which the function is uncertain. V was cut by 7 bases and J by 0 bases, with 18 bases left in between. There are 16 residues in the CDR3. The CDR3 sequence is CASTYDSCGYQETQYF. CDR3 in DNA: TGCGCCAGCACCTACGACAGTTGTGGCTACCAAGAGACCCAGTACTTC.

This clone was picked up one time. CDR3 sequence reads: CASSWTAATNEKLFF. In nucleotides, the CDR3 is TGTGCCAGCAGCTGGACAGCCGCAACTAATGAAAAACTGTTTTTT. This chain links TRBV5-8 with TRBJ1-4; a weak D match, TRBD1 (6 bases). Per germline, CDR1 SGHTS and CDR2 YDEGEE. Trimming took 3 bases from V and 0 from J, leaving 9 bases between them. This CDR3 contains 15 residues.

The chain combines TRBV11-1 with TRBJ1-1; D is undetermined. Per germline, CDR1 SGHAT and CDR2 FQDESV (reference sequence). V lost 3 bases, J lost 5 bases, and 7 bases lay in between. This CDR3 spans 12 amino acids. DNA for the CDR3: TGTGCCAGCAGCTTGGACTTTACTGAAGCTTTCTTT. It is translated as CASSLDFTEAFF.

The chain employs TRBV10-2 and TRBJ2-7; 11 nucleotides agree with TRBD2. Unmatched junction bases numbered 6, after V lost 6 bases and J lost 2 bases. This CDR3 has 15 residues. The germline gives CDR1 WSHSY, CDR2 SAAADI. Written as DNA, the CDR3 is TGCGCCAGCAGAGACGGGACTAGCGGCACCTACGAGCAGTACTTC. It yields the protein CASRDGTSGTYEQYF.

This sequence joins TRBV6-5 and TRBJ1-5, with D possibly being TRBD1 (6 bases). The CDR3 covers 13 residues. Germline V gene data show CDR1 as MNHEY and CDR2 as SVGAGI. Trimming left V 5 bases short and J 6 bases short, with 11 bases between. DNA for the CDR3: TGTGCCAGCAGTCTACAGGGTTCTCAGCCCCAGCATTTT. Amino acids: CASSLQGSQPQHF.

A single count supports this clone. CDR3 residues: CASSATGVLNQPQHF. In DNA form, the CDR3 reads TGTGCCAGCAGTGCGACAGGGGTCTTGAATCAGCCCCAGCATTTT. This chain connects TRBV27 to TRBJ1-5; 8 bases map to TRBD1. Germline lookup yields CDR1 MNHEY and CDR2 SMNVEV (reference sequence). The V segment lost 5 bases and the J segment 4 bases; nucleotides outside the gene matches: 7. The CDR3 length is 15 residues.

V usage is TRBV4-1 and J usage is TRBJ2-7, with 7 bases identical to TRBD1. Trimming removed 2 bases from V and 2 bases from J; junction bases left unmatched: 6. The CDR3 spans 15 residues. Germline V gives CDR1 MGHRA, CDR2 YSYEKL. Here the CDR3 reads CASSQIGTAAYEQYF. Written as DNA, the CDR3 is TGCGCCAGCAGCCAAATTGGGACAGCGGCCTACGAGCAGTACTTC.

The chain joins TRBV4-1 to TRBJ2-7; TRBD2 aligns across 9 bases. This CDR3 spans 16 amino acids. CDR1 MGHRA and CDR2 YSYEKL come from the germline V gene. The J segment lost 3 bases and the V segment lost 0 bases, leaving 6 bases of the junction unmatched. Here the CDR3 DNA reads TGCGCCAGCAGCCAAGATTCTAGCGGGACCTTCTACGAGCAGTACTTC. This gives the protein CASSQDSSGTFYEQYF.